The clone carrying this TCR beta chain was counted many times. Its antigen remains unidentified. This sample is part of a study of blood T cells in healthy people across ages. Study findings and constraints: Among T cells, TCR beta diversity per million cells dropped roughly linearly as age rose.

Individuals who donated were healthy Caucasians from Russia aged roughly 6 to 95. The trim removed 6 bases at V and 2 bases at J, leaving 3 bases unmatched. Germline V gene sequence: CDR1 MGHDK, CDR2 SYGVNS. The length of the CDR3 is 14 residues. It was with a sample-barcoded 5' primer and a J-beta primer mix that a second PCR of roughly 6 to 11 cycles was run. A 12-random-nucleotide template-switch adaptor tagged each cDNA molecule. TCRdb passed the 5' RACE reads through MiXCR, listing each CDR3 protein once. The sample contains roughly 1.7 million distinct CDR3 sequences, about 31% of which appear only once.

The J gene is TRBJ2-5, the V gene TRBV25-1; 10 nucleotides line up with TRBD2. The receptor comes from a woman between 25 and 40 years old in good health. Material for sequencing was blood. The CDR3 region has the DNA TGTGCCAGCAGCGGACTAGCGGTACAAGAGACCCAGTACTTC. Protein sequence: CASSGLAVQETQYF. Using reference TRBV25-1 and TRBJ2-5 for the parts outside the CDR3, the full variable domain is EADIYQTPRYLVIGTGKKITLECSQTMGHDKMYWYQQDPGMELHLIHYSYGVNSTEKGDLSSESTVSRIRTEHFPLTLESARPSHTSQYLCASSGLAVQETQYFGPGTRLLVL.